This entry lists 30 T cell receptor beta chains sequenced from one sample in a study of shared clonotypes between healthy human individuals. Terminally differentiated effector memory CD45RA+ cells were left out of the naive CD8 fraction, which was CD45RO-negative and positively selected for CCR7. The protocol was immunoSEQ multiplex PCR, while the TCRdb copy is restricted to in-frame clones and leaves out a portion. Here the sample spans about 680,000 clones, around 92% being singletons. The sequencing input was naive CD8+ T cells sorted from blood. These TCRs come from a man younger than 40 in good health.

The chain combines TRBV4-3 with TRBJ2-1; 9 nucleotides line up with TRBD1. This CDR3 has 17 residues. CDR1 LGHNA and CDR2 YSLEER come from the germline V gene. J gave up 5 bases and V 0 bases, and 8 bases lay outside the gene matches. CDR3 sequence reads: CASSQDGPRTGDNEQFF. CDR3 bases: TGCGCCAGCAGCCAAGATGGGCCGAGGACAGGGGACAATGAGCAGTTCTTC.

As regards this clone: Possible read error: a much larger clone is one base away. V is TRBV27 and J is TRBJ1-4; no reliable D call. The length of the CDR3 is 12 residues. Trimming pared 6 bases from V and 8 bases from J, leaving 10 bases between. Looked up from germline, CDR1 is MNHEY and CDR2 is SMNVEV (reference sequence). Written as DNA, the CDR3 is TGTGCCAGCAGCCCCGACGGAGAAAAACTGTTTTTT. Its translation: CASSPDGEKLFF.

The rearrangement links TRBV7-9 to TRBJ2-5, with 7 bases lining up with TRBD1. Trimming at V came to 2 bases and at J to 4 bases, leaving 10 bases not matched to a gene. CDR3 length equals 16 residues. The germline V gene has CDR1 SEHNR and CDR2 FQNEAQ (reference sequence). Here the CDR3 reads CASSLNLGTVTETQYF. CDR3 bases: TGTGCCAGCAGCTTAAATTTGGGGACAGTGACAGAGACCCAGTACTTC.

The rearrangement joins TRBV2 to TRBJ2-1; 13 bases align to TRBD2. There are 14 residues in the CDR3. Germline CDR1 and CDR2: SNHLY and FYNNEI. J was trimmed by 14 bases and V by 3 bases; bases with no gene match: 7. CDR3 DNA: TGTGCCAGCAGTGATCGACTAGCGGGAGGCTATAAGTTCTTC. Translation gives CASSDRLAGGYKFF.

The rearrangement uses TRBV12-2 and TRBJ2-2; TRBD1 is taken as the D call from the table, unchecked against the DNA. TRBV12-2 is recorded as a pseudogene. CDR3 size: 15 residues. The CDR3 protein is CASRPDRVSTGELFF. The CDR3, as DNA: TGTGCAAGTCGCCCGGACAGGGTGAGCACCGGGGAGCTGTTTTTT.

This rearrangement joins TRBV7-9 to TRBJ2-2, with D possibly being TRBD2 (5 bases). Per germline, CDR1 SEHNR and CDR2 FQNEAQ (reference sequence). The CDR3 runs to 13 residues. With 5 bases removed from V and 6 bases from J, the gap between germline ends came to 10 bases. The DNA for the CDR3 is TGTGCCAGCAGCCAAAGGAGGTCCGGGGAGCTGTTTTTT. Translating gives CASSQRRSGELFF.

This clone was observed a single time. The CDR3 region is CASTKRGEVNTEAFF. CDR3 nucleotides: TGTGCCAGCACAAAGCGGGGAGAAGTGAACACTGAAGCTTTCTTT. This sequence joins TRBV9 and TRBJ1-1, with D unresolved. CDR3 length equals 15 residues. Between the trimmed V and J ends, which lost 6 bases and 0 bases, there was a span of 15 bases. Germline V lookup: CDR1 SGDLS, CDR2 YYNGEE.

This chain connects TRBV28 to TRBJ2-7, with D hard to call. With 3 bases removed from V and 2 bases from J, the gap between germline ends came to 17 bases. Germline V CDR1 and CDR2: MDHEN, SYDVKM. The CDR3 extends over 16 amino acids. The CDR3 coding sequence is TGTGCCAGCAGTTTTTCCCCCAGAGGTACCACCTACGAGCAGTACTTC. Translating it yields CASSFSPRGTTYEQYF.

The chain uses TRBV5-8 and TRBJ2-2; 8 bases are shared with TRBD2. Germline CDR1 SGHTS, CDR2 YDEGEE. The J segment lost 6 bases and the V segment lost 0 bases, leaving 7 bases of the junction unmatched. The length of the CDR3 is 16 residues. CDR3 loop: CASSLAFGRAAGELFF. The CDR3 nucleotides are TGTGCCAGCAGCTTGGCTTTCGGGAGGGCTGCCGGGGAGCTGTTTTTT. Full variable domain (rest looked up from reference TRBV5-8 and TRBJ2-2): EAGVTQSPTHLIKTRGQQATLRCSPISGHTSVYWYQQALGLGLQFLLWYDEGEERNRGNFPPRFSGRQFPNYSSELNVNALELEDSALYLCASSLAFGRAAGELFFGEGSRLTVL.

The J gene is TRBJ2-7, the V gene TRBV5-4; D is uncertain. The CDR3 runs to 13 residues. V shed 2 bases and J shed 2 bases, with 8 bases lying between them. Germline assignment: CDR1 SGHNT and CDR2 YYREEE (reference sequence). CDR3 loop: CASSLYLTYEQYF. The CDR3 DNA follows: TGTGCCAGCAGCTTATATTTGACCTACGAGCAGTACTTC.

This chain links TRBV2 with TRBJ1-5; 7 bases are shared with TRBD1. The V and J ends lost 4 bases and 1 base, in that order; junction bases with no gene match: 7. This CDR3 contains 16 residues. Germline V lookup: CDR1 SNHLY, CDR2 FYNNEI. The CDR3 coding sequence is TGTGCCAGCAGTGTCGACAGGGCGGGGAGCAATCAGCCCCAGCATTTT. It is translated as CASSVDRAGSNQPQHF.

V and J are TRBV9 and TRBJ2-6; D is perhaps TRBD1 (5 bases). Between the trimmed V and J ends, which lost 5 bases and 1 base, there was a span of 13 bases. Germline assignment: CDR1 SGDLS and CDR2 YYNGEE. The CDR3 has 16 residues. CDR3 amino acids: CASSDDRTSGANVLTF. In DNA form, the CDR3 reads TGTGCCAGCAGTGACGACAGAACATCTGGGGCCAACGTCCTGACTTTC.

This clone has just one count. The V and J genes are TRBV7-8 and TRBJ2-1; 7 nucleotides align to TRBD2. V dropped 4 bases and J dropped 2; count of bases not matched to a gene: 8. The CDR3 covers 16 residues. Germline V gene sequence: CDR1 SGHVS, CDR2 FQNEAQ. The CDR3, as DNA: TGTGCCAGCAGCTATAGACTAGCCCTGACCTACAATGAGCAGTTCTTC. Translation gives CASSYRLALTYNEQFF.

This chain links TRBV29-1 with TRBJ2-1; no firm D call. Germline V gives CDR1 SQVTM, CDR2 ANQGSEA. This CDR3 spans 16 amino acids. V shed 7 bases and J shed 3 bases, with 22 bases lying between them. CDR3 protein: CSGETNKVQIYNEQFF. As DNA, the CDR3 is TGCAGCGGCGAAACGAACAAGGTACAGATCTACAATGAGCAGTTCTTC.

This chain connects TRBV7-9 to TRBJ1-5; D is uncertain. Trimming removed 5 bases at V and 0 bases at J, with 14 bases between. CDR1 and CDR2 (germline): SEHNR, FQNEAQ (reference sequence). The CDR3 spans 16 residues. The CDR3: CASSQTTGYSNQPQHF. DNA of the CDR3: TGTGCCAGCAGCCAAACCACCGGGTATAGCAATCAGCCCCAGCATTTT.

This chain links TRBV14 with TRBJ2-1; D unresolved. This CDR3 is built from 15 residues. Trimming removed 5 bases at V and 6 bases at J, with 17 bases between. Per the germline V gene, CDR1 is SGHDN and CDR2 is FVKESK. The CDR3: CASSSPRDPTNEQFF. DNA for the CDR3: TGTGCCAGCAGCTCCCCCCGCGATCCCACCAATGAGCAGTTCTTC. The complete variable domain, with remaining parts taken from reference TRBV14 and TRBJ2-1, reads EAGVTQFPSHSVIEKGQTVTLRCDPISGHDNLYWYRRVMGKEIKFLLHFVKESKQDESGMPNNRFLAERTGGTYSTLKVQPAELEDSGVYFCASSSPRDPTNEQFFGPGTRLTVL.

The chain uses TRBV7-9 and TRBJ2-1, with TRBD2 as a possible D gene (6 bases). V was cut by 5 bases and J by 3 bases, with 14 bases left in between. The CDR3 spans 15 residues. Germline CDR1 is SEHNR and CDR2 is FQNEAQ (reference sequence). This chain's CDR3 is CASSMGLGFYNEQFF. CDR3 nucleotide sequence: TGTGCCAGCAGCATGGGACTCGGATTCTACAATGAGCAGTTCTTC.

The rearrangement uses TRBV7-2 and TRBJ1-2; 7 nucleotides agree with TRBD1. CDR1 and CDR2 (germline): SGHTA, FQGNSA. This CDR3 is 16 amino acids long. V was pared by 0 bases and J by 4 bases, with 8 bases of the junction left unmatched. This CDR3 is CASSLAPGGGFYGYTF. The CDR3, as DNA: TGTGCCAGCAGCTTAGCACCAGGGGGAGGGTTCTATGGCTACACCTTC.

The CDR3 region is CASSPRTGRYNEQFF. The CDR3, as DNA: TGTGCCAGCAGTCCGCGGACAGGGCGATACAATGAGCAGTTCTTC. V usage is TRBV28 and J usage is TRBJ2-1, with 8 nucleotides matching TRBD1. Germline V gene lookup returns CDR1 MDHEN and CDR2 SYDVKM. CDR3 length: 15 residues. Trimming at V came to 5 bases and at J to 4 bases, leaving 7 bases not matched to a gene.

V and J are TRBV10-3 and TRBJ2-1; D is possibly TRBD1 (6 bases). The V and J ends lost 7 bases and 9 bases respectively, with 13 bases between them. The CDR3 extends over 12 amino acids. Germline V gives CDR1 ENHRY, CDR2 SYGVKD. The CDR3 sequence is CAIKLQGGEQFF. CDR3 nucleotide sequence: TGTGCCATCAAGCTACAGGGTGGTGAGCAGTTCTTC.

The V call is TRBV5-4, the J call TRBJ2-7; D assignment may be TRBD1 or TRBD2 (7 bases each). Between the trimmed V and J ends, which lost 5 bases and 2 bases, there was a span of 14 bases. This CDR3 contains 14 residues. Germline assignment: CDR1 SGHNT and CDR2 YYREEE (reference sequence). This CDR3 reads CASRTQGGTYEQYF. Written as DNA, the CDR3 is TGTGCCAGCAGGACGCAGGGGGGGACCTACGAGCAGTACTTC.

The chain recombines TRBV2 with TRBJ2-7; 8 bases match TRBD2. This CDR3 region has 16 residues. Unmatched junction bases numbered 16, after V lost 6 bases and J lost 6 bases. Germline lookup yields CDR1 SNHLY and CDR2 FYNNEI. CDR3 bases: TGTGCCAGCAGCTACCTCCAGCGGGAGTTAAAAGGCGAGCAGTACTTC. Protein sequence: CASSYLQRELKGEQYF.

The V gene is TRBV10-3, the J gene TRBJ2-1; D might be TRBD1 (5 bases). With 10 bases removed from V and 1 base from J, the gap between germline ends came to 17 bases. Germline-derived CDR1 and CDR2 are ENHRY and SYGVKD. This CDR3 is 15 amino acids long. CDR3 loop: CATHKTDPSYNEQFF. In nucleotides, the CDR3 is TGTGCCACCCATAAGACAGACCCATCCTACAATGAGCAGTTCTTC.

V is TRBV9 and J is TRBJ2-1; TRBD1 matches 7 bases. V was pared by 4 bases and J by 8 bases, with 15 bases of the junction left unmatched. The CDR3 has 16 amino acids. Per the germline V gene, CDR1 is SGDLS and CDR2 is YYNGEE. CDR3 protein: CASSPRATGQRYEQFF. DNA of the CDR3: TGTGCCAGCAGCCCCAGGGCGACAGGGCAGAGGTATGAGCAGTTCTTC.

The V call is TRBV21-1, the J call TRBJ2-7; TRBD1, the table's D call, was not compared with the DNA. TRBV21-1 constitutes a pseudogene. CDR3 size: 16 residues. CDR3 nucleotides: TGTGCCAGCAGCAAAGAAAGTAAACAGGGCTGTTACGAGCAGTACTTC. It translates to CASSKESKQGCYEQYF.

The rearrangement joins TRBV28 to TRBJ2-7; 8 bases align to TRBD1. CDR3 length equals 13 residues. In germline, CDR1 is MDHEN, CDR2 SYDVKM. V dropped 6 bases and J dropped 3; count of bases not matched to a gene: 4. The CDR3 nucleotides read TGTGCCAGCAGACAGACAGGGGACTACGAGCAGTACTTC. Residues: CASRQTGDYEQYF. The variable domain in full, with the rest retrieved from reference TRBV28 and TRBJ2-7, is DVKVTQSSRYLVKRTGEKVFLECVQDMDHENMFWYRQDPGLGLRLIYFSYDVKMKEKGDIPEGYSVSREKKERFSLILESASTNQTSMYLCASRQTGDYEQYFGPGTRLTVT.

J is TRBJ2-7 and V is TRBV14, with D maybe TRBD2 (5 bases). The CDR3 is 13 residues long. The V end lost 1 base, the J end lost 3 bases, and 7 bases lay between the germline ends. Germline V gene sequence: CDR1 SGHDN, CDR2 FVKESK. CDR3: CASSQVSGYEQYF. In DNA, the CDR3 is TGTGCCAGCAGCCAAGTAAGCGGCTACGAGCAGTACTTC.

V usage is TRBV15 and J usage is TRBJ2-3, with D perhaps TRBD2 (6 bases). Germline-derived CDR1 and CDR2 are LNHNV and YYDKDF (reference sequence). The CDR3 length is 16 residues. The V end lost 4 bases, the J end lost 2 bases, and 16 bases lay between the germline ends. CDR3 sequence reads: CATSTKTSRFTDTQYF. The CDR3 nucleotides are TGTGCCACCAGCACTAAGACTAGTAGGTTCACAGATACGCAGTATTTT.

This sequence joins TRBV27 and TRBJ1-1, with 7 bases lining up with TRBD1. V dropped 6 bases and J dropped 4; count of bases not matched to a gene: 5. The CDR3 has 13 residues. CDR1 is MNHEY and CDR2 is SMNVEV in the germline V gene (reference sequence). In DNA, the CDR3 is TGTGCCAGCAGGGCAGGGGGGACCACTGAAGCTTTCTTT. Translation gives CASRAGGTTEAFF.

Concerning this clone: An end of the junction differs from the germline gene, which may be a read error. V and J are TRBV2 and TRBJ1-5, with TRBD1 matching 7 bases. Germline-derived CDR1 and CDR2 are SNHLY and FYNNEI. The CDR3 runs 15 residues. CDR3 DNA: TGTGCCAGCAGCGAAGACAGGGTCGGCAATCAGCCCCAGCATTTT. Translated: CASSEDRVGNQPQHF. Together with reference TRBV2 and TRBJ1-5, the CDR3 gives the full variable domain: EPEVTQTPSHQVTQMGQEVILRCVPISNHLYFYWYRQILGQKVEFLVSFYNNEISEKSEIFDDQFSVERPDGSNFTLKIRSTKLEDSAMYFCASSEDRVGNQPQHFGDGTRLSIL.